These 25 T cell receptor beta chains came from one sample sequenced in a study of radiotherapy plus CTLA-4 blockade in lung cancer. Produced via immunoSEQ multiplex PCR; TCRdb's table is partial and in-frame only. The table includes tens of thousands of clones, roughly 80% detected once. The starting material was peripheral blood, obtained from a patient treated with radiotherapy plus ipilimumab. All receptors come from a human donor with non-small cell lung cancer that progressed on radiotherapy plus ipilimumab.

The chain has TRBV4-1 and TRBJ2-5, with 11 positions matching TRBD2. The germline gives CDR1 MGHRA, CDR2 YSYEKL. CDR3 length: 16 amino acids. Trimming at V came to 1 base and at J to 4 bases, leaving 5 bases not matched to a gene. The CDR3 region is CASSQGHLAGGETQYF. The CDR3 DNA follows: TGCGCCAGCAGCCAAGGTCACCTAGCGGGAGGAGAGACCCAGTACTTC.

This chain connects TRBV2 to TRBJ2-2; tentative D call: TRBD1 (6 bases). Trimming removed 5 bases from V and 0 bases from J, with 13 bases in between. Germline V gene lookup returns CDR1 SNHLY and CDR2 FYNNEI. The CDR3 has 16 residues. In DNA, the CDR3 is TGTGCCAGCAGTCAACCAGACAGGACGAACACCGGGGAGCTGTTTTTT. It yields the protein CASSQPDRTNTGELFF.

The chain has TRBV5-4 and TRBJ2-1; TRBD2 agrees at 9 bases. Per germline, CDR1 SGHNT and CDR2 YYREEE (reference sequence). Trimming cost V 0 bases and J 8 bases; bases outside gene matches: 9. The CDR3 extends over 16 amino acids. The CDR3 DNA reads as TGTGCCAGCAGCTTGGAGGGGCTAGCGGGATTGGATGAGCAGTTCTTC. It yields the protein CASSLEGLAGLDEQFF.

V gene TRBV2 combines with J gene TRBJ1-5, with D unresolved. CDR1 and CDR2 (germline): SNHLY, FYNNEI. The CDR3 is made up of 13 amino acids. The germline V and J ends were trimmed by 7 bases and 1 base, with 8 bases remaining between them. Written as DNA, the CDR3 is TGTGCCAGCAAGGCGGACAGCAATCAGCCCCAGCATTTT. Translated, it gives CASKADSNQPQHF.

The genes are TRBV18 and TRBJ1-2; D is perhaps TRBD1 (6 bases). The CDR3 totals 15 residues. CDR1 KGHSH and CDR2 LQKENI come from the germline V gene. V was cut by 2 bases and J by 6 bases, with 16 bases left in between. CDR3 residues: CASSPWTELRHGYTF. The CDR3 nucleotides are TGTGCCAGCTCACCATGGACAGAACTAAGACATGGCTACACCTTC.

V gene TRBV11-2 combines with J gene TRBJ2-2; 8 bases align to TRBD2. This CDR3 region has 17 residues. J gave up 0 bases and V 6 bases, and 9 bases lay outside the gene matches. From germline, CDR1 is SGHAT and CDR2 FQNNGV. CDR3 sequence (DNA): TGTGCCAGCAGGGAGCGGGGGACGGCGGCGAACACCGGGGAGCTGTTTTTT. Translating it yields CASRERGTAANTGELFF.

The chain couples TRBV4-2 to TRBJ1-4; 7 positions match TRBD1. The CDR3 runs 16 residues. After removal of 0 bases from V and 7 bases from J, the junction contained 8 bases not matched to a gene. In germline, CDR1 is LGHNA, CDR2 YNFKEQ. The CDR3 region is CASSQDPGQLGEKLFF. In DNA, the CDR3 is TGTGCCAGCAGCCAAGATCCGGGACAGTTAGGTGAAAAACTGTTTTTT.

This chain joins TRBV7-9 and TRBJ2-1; D uncertain. Germline assignment: CDR1 SEHNR and CDR2 FQNEAQ (reference sequence). Deletions cut 3 bases from V and 7 bases from J, with 10 bases between. CDR3 length: 13 amino acids. The CDR3 coding sequence is TGTGCCAGCAGCTTGTCGCAGCAGAATGAGCAGTTCTTC. Protein: CASSLSQQNEQFF. The variable domain in full, completed from reference TRBV7-9 and TRBJ2-1, reads DTGVSQNPRHKITKRGQNVTFRCDPISEHNRLYWYRQTLGQGPEFLTYFQNEAQLEKSRLLSDRFSAERPKGSFSTLEIQRTEQGDSAMYLCASSLSQQNEQFFGPGTRLTVL.

The V gene is TRBV27, the J gene TRBJ2-5; maybe TRBD1 (5 bases). This CDR3 spans 14 amino acids. Trimming stripped 5 bases from V and 5 bases from J, with 15 bases between. CDR1 and CDR2 (germline): MNHEY, SMNVEV (reference sequence). The CDR3 region is CASSLRGFGETQYF. The DNA of the CDR3 is TGTGCCAGCAGTCTTAGGGGTTTCGGTGAGACCCAGTACTTC.

The rearrangement uses TRBV28 and TRBJ1-1; D gene unclear. The CDR3 is made up of 14 amino acids. Germline V gives CDR1 MDHEN, CDR2 SYDVKM. Trimming removed 5 bases at V and 4 bases at J, with 14 bases between. The CDR3 sequence is CASSPPRAVTEAFF. The DNA for the CDR3 is TGTGCCAGCAGTCCCCCGCGGGCCGTCACTGAAGCTTTCTTT.

The V call is TRBV30, the J call TRBJ1-1; no definite D call. The CDR3 contains 12 residues. Germline CDR1 GTSNPN, CDR2 SVGIG (reference sequence). V lost 5 bases and J 1 base, leaving 8 bases between the germline ends. The CDR3 loop is CAWAIANTEAFF. CDR3 DNA sequence: TGTGCCTGGGCCATCGCGAACACTGAAGCTTTCTTT.

The rearrangement links TRBV11-2 to TRBJ2-3; D gene ambiguous. From germline, CDR1 is SGHAT and CDR2 FQNNGV. The CDR3 has 11 amino acids. V dropped 3 bases and J dropped 9 bases, with 7 bases sitting between them. The CDR3 coding sequence is TGTGCCAGCAGCTTCGCCGGGACGCAGTATTTT. Protein: CASSFAGTQYF. Full variable domain (outside the CDR3, taken from reference TRBV11-2 and TRBJ2-3): EAGVAQSPRYKIIEKRQSVAFWCNPISGHATLYWYQQILGQGPKLLIQFQNNGVVDDSQLPKDRFSAERLKGVDSTLKIQPAKLEDSAVYLCASSFAGTQYFGPGTRLTVL.

This chain joins TRBV5-6 and TRBJ1-1; D ambiguous. Looked up from germline, CDR1 is SGHDT and CDR2 is YYEEEE. The CDR3 extends over 14 amino acids. Deletions cut 3 bases from V and 5 bases from J, with 14 bases between. CDR3 in DNA: TGTGCCAGCAGCTCTATGTTAGGTCGGACTGAAGCTTTCTTT. As protein: CASSSMLGRTEAFF.

The J gene is TRBJ2-2, the V gene TRBV11-3; 7 nucleotides match TRBD1. Per the germline V gene, CDR1 is SGHNT and CDR2 is YENEEA. This CDR3 is 17 amino acids long. V was clipped by 3 bases and J by 3 bases; unmatched bases: 10. In DNA form, the CDR3 reads TGTGCCAGCAGCTTGAACCGATGGGACAGATACACCGGGGAGCTGTTTTTT. Its translation is CASSLNRWDRYTGELFF.

V and J are TRBV12-1 and TRBJ2-1; TRBD2 is taken as the D call from the table, unchecked against the DNA. TRBV12-1 is assigned pseudogene status. The CDR3 length is 15 residues. The CDR3 DNA is TGTGCCAGCAGCCCAGGACTAGCGGTTGAGCGGGGTGGCGTCTTC. Translation gives CASSPGLAVERGGVF.

To note about this clone: This sample also contains other DNA sequences that code for the same CDR3. The rearrangement joins TRBV7-3 to TRBJ1-1; D perhaps matches TRBD1 (6 bases). Germline V gene sequence: CDR1 SGHTA, CDR2 FQGTGA. V dropped 4 bases and J dropped 5 bases, with 11 bases sitting between them. The CDR3 has 13 residues. The CDR3 sequence: CASSSGEGTEAFF. CDR3 in DNA: TGTGCCAGCAGCTCAGGGGAAGGAACTGAAGCTTTCTTT.

The chain recombines TRBV19 with TRBJ1-3, with D possibly matching TRBD1 (6 bases). Germline CDR1 and CDR2: LNHDA and SQIVND (reference sequence). CDR3 size: 15 residues. V gave up 6 bases and J gave up 1 base, with 13 bases separating them. The CDR3 spells CASRTSRGSGNTIYF. CDR3 in DNA: TGTGCCAGTAGGACCTCCAGGGGTTCTGGAAACACCATATATTTT. The full variable domain, its missing parts supplied by reference TRBV19 and TRBJ1-3, is DGGITQSPKYLFRKEGQNVTLSCEQNLNHDAMYWYRQDPGQGLRLIYYSQIVNDFQKGDIAEGYSVSREKKESFPLTVTSAQKNPTAFYLCASRTSRGSGNTIYFGEGSWLTVV.

The chain joins TRBV9 to TRBJ2-1; D gene unclear. V was shortened by 0 bases and J by 8 bases, with 15 bases between the two germline ends. Looked up from germline, CDR1 is SGDLS and CDR2 is YYNGEE. The CDR3 spans 15 residues. This CDR3 reads CASSVDWSPGHEQFF. As DNA, the CDR3 is TGTGCCAGCAGCGTAGATTGGTCCCCGGGCCATGAGCAGTTCTTC.

Only one count was recorded for this clone. The V call is TRBV30, the J call TRBJ1-5; D might be TRBD1 (5 bases). V lost 0 bases and J 7 bases, leaving 13 bases between the germline ends. CDR1 and CDR2 from the germline V gene are GTSNPN and SVGIG (reference sequence). This CDR3 contains 14 residues. DNA for the CDR3: TGTGCCTGGAGTGTATCGCAGGGCTCCCAGCCCCAGCATTTT. Translating it yields CAWSVSQGSQPQHF.

V usage is TRBV4-2 and J usage is TRBJ2-2; 7 positions match TRBD1. Germline V lookup: CDR1 LGHNA, CDR2 YNFKEQ. The V segment lost 0 bases and the J segment 5 bases; nucleotides outside the gene matches: 9. This CDR3 spans 17 amino acids. The CDR3 DNA follows: TGTGCCAGCAGCCAAGATTCTCGACAGGGAATGACCGGGGAGCTGTTTTTT. Its translation is CASSQDSRQGMTGELFF.

The CDR3 loop reads CASSLHSPASGNTIYF. The CDR3 nucleotides read TGCGCCAGCAGCCTCCATTCACCAGCCTCTGGAAACACCATATATTTT. The V and J genes are TRBV5-1 and TRBJ1-3; D gene ambiguous. Trimming took off 4 bases at V and 0 bases at J, with 14 bases between the two ends. Germline values: CDR1 SGHRS, CDR2 YFSETQ. The CDR3 is 16 amino acids.

The count of this clone is one. This sequence joins TRBV5-4 and TRBJ2-2; D is perhaps TRBD1 (6 bases). The CDR3 spans 13 residues. V was clipped by 2 bases and J by 4 bases, with 6 bases between them. Germline V lookup: CDR1 SGHNT, CDR2 YYREEE (reference sequence). The CDR3 DNA is TGTGCCAGCAGCTTAGGGGGCACCGGGGAGCTGTTTTTT. Protein product: CASSLGGTGELFF. The full variable domain, in which reference TRBV5-4 and TRBJ2-2 provide the parts outside the CDR3, is ETGVTQSPTHLIKTRGQQVTLRCSSQSGHNTVSWYQQALGQGPQFIFQYYREEENGRGNFPPRFSGLQFPNYSSELNVNALELDDSALYLCASSLGGTGELFFGEGSRLTVL.

V is TRBV10-3 and J is TRBJ1-5, with TRBD1 matching over 7 bases. The CDR3 length is 14 residues. Germline-derived CDR1 and CDR2 are ENHRY and SYGVKD. Losses at the gene ends were 6 bases for V and 0 bases for J; bases not matched to a gene: 2. The CDR3 is CAIRGDSSNQPQHF. The CDR3 DNA sequence: TGTGCCATCAGGGGGGACAGTAGCAATCAGCCCCAGCATTTT.

V usage is TRBV10-3 and J usage is TRBJ2-7; 8 bases are a match to TRBD2. The CDR3 has 16 residues. Germline trimming cut 0 bases from V and 2 bases from J; bases unmatched to any gene: 6. Germline CDR1 reads ENHRY; CDR2 reads SYGVKD. This CDR3 reads CAISESTAGAPYEQYF. CDR3 DNA: TGTGCCATCAGTGAGTCGACAGCGGGAGCCCCCTACGAGCAGTACTTC.

The gene calls are TRBV18 and TRBJ2-5; D is unclear. V dropped 3 bases and J dropped 1 base, with 12 bases sitting between them. The CDR3 has 15 residues. Germline values: CDR1 KGHSH, CDR2 LQKENI. The CDR3 here is CASSPNDGTQETQYF. The DNA of the CDR3 is TGTGCCAGCTCACCGAACGACGGAACCCAAGAGACCCAGTACTTC.